This T cell receptor beta chain was found in a study of cytomegalovirus exposure and HLA in healthy donors. On the study more broadly: Both the 120 or so validation repertoires and the 666 first-cohort repertoires used the same platform, as reported by a later analysis.

Donors were drawn from the approximately 120-subject validation cohort, separate from the approximately 670-subject first cohort. The CDR3 extends over 15 amino acids. J gave up 6 bases and V 8 bases, and 12 bases lay outside the gene matches. Germline values: CDR1 KGHSH, CDR2 LQKENI. Assay used: immunoSEQ multiplex PCR; TCRdb lists only in-frame clones, some missing. The repertoire holds roughly 130,000 clones, with approximately 91% as singletons. The sequence was collected from a man between 25 and 39 years old in good health and CMV-seronegative. Input material: PBMCs. The chain carries TRBV18 and TRBJ1-5, with TRBD1 identical over 8 bases. The CDR3 region is CASSRGSGGGQPQHF. CDR3 nucleotide sequence: TGTGCCAGCAGCAGGGGCTCAGGGGGCGGTCAGCCCCAGCATTTT.